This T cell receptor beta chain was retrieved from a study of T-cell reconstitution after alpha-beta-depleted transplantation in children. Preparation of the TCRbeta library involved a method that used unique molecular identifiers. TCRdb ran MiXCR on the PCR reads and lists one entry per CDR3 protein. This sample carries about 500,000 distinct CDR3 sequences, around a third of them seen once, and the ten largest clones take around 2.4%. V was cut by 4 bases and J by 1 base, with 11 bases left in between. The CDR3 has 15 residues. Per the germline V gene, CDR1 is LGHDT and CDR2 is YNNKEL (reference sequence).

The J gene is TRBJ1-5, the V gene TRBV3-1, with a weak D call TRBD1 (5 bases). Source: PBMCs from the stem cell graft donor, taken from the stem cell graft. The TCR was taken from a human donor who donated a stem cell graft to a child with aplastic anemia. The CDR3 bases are TGTGCCAGCAGCCCTCAGGGACTGAGCAATCAGCCCCAGCATTTT. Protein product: CASSPQGLSNQPQHF.